These T cell receptor beta chains were read from a single sample in a study of shared clonotypes between healthy human individuals. Clones were read by immunoSEQ multiplex PCR, and TCRdb kept only the in-frame ones, dropping some. The sample shows roughly 1,000,000 clones, approximately 78% of them seen only once. Sequenced material: memory CD4+ T cells from PBMCs. Receptors originate from a man between 18 and 29 years old in good health. Some clones in this sample may be carry-over from other donors' samples. Each CDR3 is given without its conserved first and last residue.

>TRBV9
ASNRQGYEQF
>TRBV9
ASSEHPTREETQY
>TRBV10-1
ASSVGAGGFGTQY
>TRBV9
ASSVDRTGSGYT
>TRBV6-1
ASSAQGQSYGYT
>TRBV6-5
ASRNGGIGNYGYT
>TRBV27
ASSQGANYGYT
>TRBV7-2
ASSLVGGSLRDSAYEQY
>TRBV28
ASGGVGGNEKLF
>TRBV28
ASSSNGQGKTQY
>TRBV11-3
ASSFRGFYNEQF
>TRBV28
ASSSVSGGYT
>TRBV18
ASSPRTPSPHQPQH
>TRBV11-1
ASSRDGNSYNEQF
>TRBV7-8
ASSPRRVGNTIY
>TRBV7-9
ASSSGILAF
>TRBV5-1
ASSNTGTYEQY
>TRBV27
ASSLWGSVKITYEQY
>TRBV27
ASSPVSGTEAYEQY
>TRBV6-6
ASSYFRGASQPQH
>TRBV5-1
ASSRGGPEAEAF
>TRBV27
ASSLSLTGDVQY
>TRBV19
ASSPLTQGKQY
>TRBV14
ASSPGTNSNQPQH
>TRBV15
ATSQRTGDGYT
>TRBV28
ASGGPVQPGGTQY
>TRBV9
ASSPDRGFYGYT
>TRBV30
AWSRALRATEAF
>TRBV10-2
ASSDLGDYGYT
>TRBV5-1
ASSLTSGSNEQY
>TRBV28
ASSRTGPPLGGYT
>TRBV19
ASSNTKESTQPYGYT
>TRBV28
ASWGGSEAF
>TRBV11-2
ASSLGPGVKTQY
>TRBV27
ASSSGTGNQPQH
>TRBV14
ASSQVLGRTEAF